The 7 T cell receptor beta chains presented below share a single source sample, sequenced in a study of radiotherapy plus CTLA-4 blockade in lung cancer. The repertoire was sequenced with immunoSEQ multiplex PCR; TCRdb's copy has only in-frame clones and lacks some. The data show about 80,000 clones, roughly 86% seen once. The source material was peripheral blood, sampled from a patient treated with radiotherapy plus ipilimumab. Receptors originate from a human donor with non-small cell lung cancer who had a partial response to radiotherapy plus ipilimumab.

The chain is built from TRBV5-1 and TRBJ1-1, with D possibly TRBD1 on 5 matching bases. Trimming removed 2 bases from V and 3 bases from J, with 14 bases in between. Germline V gene sequence: CDR1 SGHRS, CDR2 YFSETQ. The CDR3 consists of 15 residues. CDR3 DNA: TGCGCCAGCAGCTTATGGGGCAGGGAGGACACTGAAGCTTTCTTT. Translation gives CASSLWGREDTEAFF.

The chain carries TRBV7-9 and TRBJ2-5; TRBD1 aligns across 8 bases. CDR3 length equals 15 residues. With 2 bases clipped from V and 2 bases from J, the junction kept 4 bases outside the gene matches. Per the germline V gene, CDR1 is SEHNR and CDR2 is FQNEAQ (reference sequence). The chain's CDR3 is CASSLLTGAQETQYF. Here the CDR3 DNA reads TGTGCCAGCAGCTTATTGACAGGGGCTCAAGAGACCCAGTACTTC.

The rearrangement uses TRBV5-1 and TRBJ2-5; unclear D gene. Germline V gene data show CDR1 as SGHRS and CDR2 as YFSETQ. V dropped 3 bases and J dropped 5 bases, with 14 bases sitting between them. This CDR3 spans 14 amino acids. The CDR3 loop is CASSSSTRKETQYF. In DNA form, the CDR3 reads TGCGCCAGCAGCTCGTCGACCAGGAAGGAGACCCAGTACTTC.

The rearrangement uses TRBV28 and TRBJ1-1; D not certain. Germline V lookup: CDR1 MDHEN, CDR2 SYDVKM. This CDR3 spans 11 amino acids. Trimming removed 8 bases at V and 8 bases at J, with 12 bases between. The CDR3 region is CASGGEREAFF. The DNA for the CDR3 is TGTGCCAGCGGTGGTGAGAGGGAAGCTTTCTTT.

The genes are TRBV7-2 and TRBJ1-2; 8 nucleotides align to TRBD1. The CDR3 runs to 14 residues. Germline CDR1 and CDR2: SGHTA and FQGNSA. Germline trimming cut 1 base from V and 4 bases from J; bases unmatched to any gene: 2. CDR3 coding DNA: TGTGCCAGCAGCTTAGGACAGGGGACCTATGGCTACACCTTC. Translating it yields CASSLGQGTYGYTF.

The chain joins TRBV5-1 to TRBJ2-5, with 11 bases lining up with TRBD2. Germline values: CDR1 SGHRS, CDR2 YFSETQ. This CDR3 comprises 15 residues. With 5 bases clipped from V and 1 base from J, the junction kept 4 bases outside the gene matches. CDR3 residues: CASRIAGGPQETQYF. The CDR3 DNA reads TGCGCCAGCAGGATAGCGGGAGGGCCCCAAGAGACCCAGTACTTC.

The chain combines TRBV19 with TRBJ2-2; 8 bases match TRBD1. In germline, CDR1 is LNHDA, CDR2 SQIVND (reference sequence). This CDR3 is built from 22 residues. The trim removed 10 bases at V and 1 base at J, leaving 29 bases unmatched. For the CDR3, the DNA is TGTGCCACCCAAACCCCCCGCGGGCAGGGGGCGCGTGAGGGCCGGAACACCGGGGAGCTGTTTTTT. Translated, it gives CATQTPRGQGAREGRNTGELFF.